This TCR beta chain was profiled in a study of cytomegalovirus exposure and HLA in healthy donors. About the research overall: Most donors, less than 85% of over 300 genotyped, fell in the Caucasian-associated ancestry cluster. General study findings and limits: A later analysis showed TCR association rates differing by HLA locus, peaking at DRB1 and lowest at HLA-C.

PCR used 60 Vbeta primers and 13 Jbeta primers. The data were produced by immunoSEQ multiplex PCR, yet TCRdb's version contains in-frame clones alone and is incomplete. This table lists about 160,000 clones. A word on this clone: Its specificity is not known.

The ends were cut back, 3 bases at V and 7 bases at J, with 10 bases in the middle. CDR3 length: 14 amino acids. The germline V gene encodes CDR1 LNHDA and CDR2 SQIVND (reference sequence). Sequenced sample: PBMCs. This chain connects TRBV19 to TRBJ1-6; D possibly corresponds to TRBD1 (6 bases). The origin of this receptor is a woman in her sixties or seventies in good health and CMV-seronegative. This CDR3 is CASSITGTNSPLHF. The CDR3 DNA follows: TGTGCCAGTAGTATCACCGGGACAAATTCACCCCTCCACTTT.